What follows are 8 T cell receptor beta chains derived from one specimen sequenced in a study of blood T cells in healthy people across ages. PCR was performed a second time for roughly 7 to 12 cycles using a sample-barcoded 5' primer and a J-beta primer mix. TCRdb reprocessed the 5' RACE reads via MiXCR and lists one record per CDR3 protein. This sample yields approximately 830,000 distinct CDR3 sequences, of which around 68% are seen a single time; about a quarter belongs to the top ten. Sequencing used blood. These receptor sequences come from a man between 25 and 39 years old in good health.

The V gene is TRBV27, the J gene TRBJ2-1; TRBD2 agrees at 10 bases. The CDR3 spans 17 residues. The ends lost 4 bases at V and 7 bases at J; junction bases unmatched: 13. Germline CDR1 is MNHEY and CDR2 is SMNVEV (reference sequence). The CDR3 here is CASSSPMTSGWGNEQFF. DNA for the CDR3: TGTGCCAGCAGTTCCCCCATGACTAGCGGGTGGGGGAATGAGCAGTTCTTC.

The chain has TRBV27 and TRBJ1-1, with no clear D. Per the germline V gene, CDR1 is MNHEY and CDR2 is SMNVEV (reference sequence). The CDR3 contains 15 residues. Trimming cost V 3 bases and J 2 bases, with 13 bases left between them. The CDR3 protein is CASSFGVDLNTEAFF. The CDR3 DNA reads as TGTGCCAGCAGTTTTGGGGTCGACCTAAACACTGAAGCTTTCTTT.

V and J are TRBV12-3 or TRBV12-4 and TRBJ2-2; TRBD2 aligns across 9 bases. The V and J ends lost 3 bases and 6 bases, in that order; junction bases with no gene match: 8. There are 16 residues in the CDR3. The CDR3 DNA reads TGTGCCAGCAGTTTGCTTGGCGGGAGGGCCCCCGGGGAGCTGTTTTTT. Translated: CASSLLGGRAPGELFF.

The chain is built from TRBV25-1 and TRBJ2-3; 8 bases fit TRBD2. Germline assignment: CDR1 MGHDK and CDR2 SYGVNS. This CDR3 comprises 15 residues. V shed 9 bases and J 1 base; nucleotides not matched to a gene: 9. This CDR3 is CASTRGAGRTDTQYF. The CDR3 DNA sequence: TGTGCCAGTACGCGGGGGGCAGGGCGCACAGATACGCAGTATTTT.

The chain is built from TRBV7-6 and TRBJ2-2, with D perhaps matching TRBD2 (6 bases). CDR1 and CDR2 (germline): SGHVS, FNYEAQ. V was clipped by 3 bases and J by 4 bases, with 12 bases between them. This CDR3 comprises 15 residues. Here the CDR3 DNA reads TGTGCCAGCAGCTTCCGGGAGCCGACCACCGGGGAGCTGTTTTTT. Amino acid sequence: CASSFREPTTGELFF.

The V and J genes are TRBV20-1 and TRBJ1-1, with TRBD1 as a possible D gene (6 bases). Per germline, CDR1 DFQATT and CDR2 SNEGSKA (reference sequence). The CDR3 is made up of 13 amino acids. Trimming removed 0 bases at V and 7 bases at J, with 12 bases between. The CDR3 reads CSARDLEGGEAFF. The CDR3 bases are TGCAGTGCTAGAGATCTCGAGGGGGGTGAAGCTTTCTTT.

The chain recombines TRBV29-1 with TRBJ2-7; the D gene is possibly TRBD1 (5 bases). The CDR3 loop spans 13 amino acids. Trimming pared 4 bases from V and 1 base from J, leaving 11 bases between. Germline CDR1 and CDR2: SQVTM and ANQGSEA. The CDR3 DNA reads TGCAGCGTTGCGCAGGGATCGTCCTACGAGCAGTACTTC. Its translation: CSVAQGSSYEQYF.

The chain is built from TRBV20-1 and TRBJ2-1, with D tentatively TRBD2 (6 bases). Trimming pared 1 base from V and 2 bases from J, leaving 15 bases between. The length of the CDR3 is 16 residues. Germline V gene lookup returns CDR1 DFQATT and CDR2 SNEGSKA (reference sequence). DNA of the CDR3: TGCAGTGCTAGAGTTTCTCGCGGGGTCCCCTACAATGAGCAGTTCTTC. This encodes CSARVSRGVPYNEQFF.